This TCR beta chain was identified during a study of cytomegalovirus exposure and HLA in healthy donors. The PCR ran on 60 Vbeta and 13 Jbeta primers. This table comes from immunoSEQ multiplex PCR, and its TCRdb copy is limited to in-frame clones, with some not included. The table includes more than 60,000 clones, around 68% detected once. Input material: PBMCs. The receptor was derived from a man aged 40-49 years in good health and CMV-seropositive.

The CDR3 here is CASVSVFSGNTIYF. In DNA, the CDR3 is TGTGCCAGTGTTTCGGTATTCTCTGGAAACACCATATATTTT. The J gene is TRBJ1-3, the V gene TRBV19; D not resolved. Trimming cost V 8 bases and J 0 bases, with 11 bases left between them. CDR3 length: 14 amino acids. CDR1 and CDR2 from the germline V gene are LNHDA and SQIVND (reference sequence).